These T cell receptor beta chains were read from a single sample in a study of PD-L1 blockade in urothelial cancer. TCRdb's table, derived via immunoSEQ multiplex PCR, lists solely in-frame clones and lacks some. The sample yields some 71,000 clones, around 81% seen once. The sample in question was PBMCs, obtained around atezolizumab (anti-PD-L1) treatment. The receptors here all came from a man aged 40-55 years with urothelial cancer. Each CDR3 is given with its conserved first and last residue. A D gene is named only where the DNA matches it firmly. Not every row has a clone size; where given, it reads once, few, many or a size class.

>TRBV18|.|few|TRBJ1-1
CASSPQDGLSLGAFF
TGTGCCAGCTCACCACAAGATGGGCTGTCACTGGGAGCTTTCTTT
>TRBV4-3|.|.|TRBJ2-2
CASSQDRGGPNTGELFF
TGCGCCAGCAGCCAAGATAGGGGCGGTCCTAACACCGGGGAGCTGTTTTTT
>TRBV21-1|.|.|TRBJ1-2
CHQQKQTGRGDYGYTF
TGTCACCAGCAAAAACAGACAGGGAGAGGGGACTATGGCTACACCTTC
>TRBV14|.|.|TRBJ1-1
CASSQDLARATEAFF
TGTGCCAGCAGCCAAGATTTGGCCAGGGCCACTGAAGCTTTCTTT
>TRBV4-1|.|.|TRBJ2-1
CASSQGGYYNEQFF
TGCGCCAGCAGCCAAGGCGGTTATTACAATGAGCAGTTCTTC
>TRBV20-1|.|.|TRBJ1-1
CSARAGEAFF
TGCAGTGCTAGGGCCGGGGAAGCTTTCTTT
>TRBV28|.|.|TRBJ2-7
CASSGLYEQYF
TGTGCCAGCAGTGGGCTCTACGAGCAGTACTTC
>TRBV6-5|TRBD2|.|TRBJ2-1
CASSSGTSVYNEQFF
TGTGCCAGCAGTTCCGGCACTAGCGTCTACAATGAGCAGTTCTTC
>TRBV5-1|.|many|TRBJ1-2
CASSLEARFYGYTF
TGCGCCAGCAGCTTGGAGGCCAGGTTCTATGGCTACACCTTC
>TRBV19|TRBD2|once|TRBJ2-1
CASIPTGGSPYNEQFF
TGTGCCAGTATCCCAACCGGCGGGAGTCCCTACAATGAGCAGTTCTTC
>TRBV7-2|.|.|TRBJ2-7
CASSLESPLLSYEQYF
TGTGCCAGCAGCTTAGAGAGTCCTCTCCTCTCCTACGAGCAGTACTTC
>TRBV4-2|.|.|TRBJ2-5
CASSQDPQYQETQYF
TGTGCCAGCAGCCAAGACCCACAGTACCAAGAGACCCAGTACTTC
>TRBV6-5|TRBD1|.|TRBJ2-2
CASSPGTGSGELFF
TGTGCCAGCAGTCCCGGGACAGGGTCCGGGGAGCTGTTTTTT
>TRBV18|.|.|TRBJ1-3
CASSSMVSLGNTIYF
TGTGCCAGCTCATCTATGGTATCTCTTGGAAACACCATATATTTT
>TRBV7-2|TRBD2|.|TRBJ2-7
CASILGGTSGSREQYF
TGTGCCAGCATCCTGGGCGGGACTAGCGGGAGTCGCGAGCAGTACTTC
>TRBV19|TRBD2|.|TRBJ2-3
CASSRGSGRLADTQYF
TGTGCCAGTAGTAGGGGTAGCGGGAGGTTAGCAGATACGCAGTATTTT
>TRBV28|TRBD2|few|TRBJ2-7
CASSLLAGASEQYF
TGTGCCAGCAGTTTACTAGCGGGAGCCTCCGAGCAGTACTTC
>TRBV19|TRBD1|.|TRBJ1-1
CASTLRQGGTEAFF
TGTGCCAGTACCCTAAGACAGGGGGGCACTGAAGCTTTCTTT
>TRBV5-6|TRBD1|.|TRBJ2-7
CASSLGQGRGEQYF
TGTGCCAGCAGCCTGGGACAGGGAAGGGGCGAGCAGTACTTC
>TRBV11-3|TRBD2|once|TRBJ2-7
CASSLEAGSEQYF
TGTGCCAGCAGCTTAGAAGCGGGGTCCGAGCAGTACTTC
>TRBV5-1|.|.|TRBJ1-1
CASSLASGKGAEAFF
TGCGCCAGCAGCTTGGCCTCGGGGAAGGGCGCTGAAGCTTTCTTT
>TRBV28|.|.|TRBJ2-3
CASISGDLTDTQYF
TGTGCCAGCATCTCAGGGGATTTGACAGATACGCAGTATTTT
>TRBV28|.|few|TRBJ1-1
CASSFLVPRAEAFF
TGTGCCAGCAGTTTCCTCGTACCAAGAGCTGAAGCTTTCTTT
>TRBV9|TRBD1|.|TRBJ1-1
CASSPHPGGRTEAFF
TGTGCCAGCAGCCCCCACCCAGGGGGTCGGACTGAAGCTTTCTTT
>TRBV18|.|few|TRBJ1-1
CASSLEKTGEAFF
TGTGCCAGCTCCCTGGAAAAAACAGGTGAAGCTTTCTTT
>TRBV5-1|.|.|TRBJ1-4
CASSLAGFDEKLFF
TGCGCCAGCAGCTTGGCAGGGTTTGATGAAAAACTGTTTTTT
>TRBV11-2|.|.|TRBJ2-1
CASSLAGTPKLNEQFF
TGTGCCAGCAGCTTAGCAGGGACACCGAAGCTCAATGAGCAGTTCTTC
>TRBV9|TRBD2|few|TRBJ2-3
CASSVAGREAQYF
TGTGCCAGCAGCGTAGCGGGTCGGGAGGCGCAGTATTTT
>TRBV2|TRBD1|.|TRBJ2-7
CASSGQGTHEQYF
TGTGCCAGCAGTGGACAGGGGACCCACGAGCAGTACTTC
>TRBV6-5|TRBD2|.|TRBJ2-1
CASSYRPSGTYNEQFF
TGTGCCAGCAGTTACAGGCCCAGCGGGACGTACAATGAGCAGTTCTTC
>TRBV5-6|.|.|TRBJ2-5
CASSLAVPGETQYF
TGTGCCAGCAGCTTGGCGGTCCCAGGAGAGACCCAGTACTTC
>TRBV5-6|TRBD2|.|TRBJ2-7
CASSFAGEYEQYF
TGTGCCAGCAGCTTTGCGGGAGAGTACGAGCAGTACTTC
>TRBV29-1|TRBD2|once|TRBJ2-1
CSAPFGAGGPRNEQFF
TGCAGCGCCCCGTTTGGAGCGGGGGGGCCACGGAATGAGCAGTTCTTC
>TRBV5-6|TRBD1|.|TRBJ2-4
CASTGGASKNIQYF
TGTGCCAGCACAGGGGGCGCGAGCAAAAACATTCAGTACTTC
>TRBV6-6|.|.|TRBJ2-5
CASSNIAPGRETQYF
TGTGCCAGCAGCAACATAGCGCCAGGGAGGGAGACCCAGTACTTC
>TRBV27|TRBD1|once|TRBJ2-7
CASSPRQGYEQYF
TGTGCCAGCAGTCCGCGACAGGGATACGAGCAGTACTTC
>TRBV28|.|.|TRBJ2-2
CASSIRGRSAGELFF
TGTGCCAGCAGTATTCGTGGGAGATCGGCCGGGGAGCTGTTTTTT
>TRBV7-3|.|.|TRBJ2-1
CASSVPGFRQFF
TGTGCCAGCAGCGTCCCGGGGTTCAGGCAGTTCTTC
>TRBV5-5|.|.|TRBJ1-5
CATRPEGFPYSNQPQHF
TGTGCCACCCGGCCGGAGGGCTTCCCTTATAGCAATCAGCCCCAGCATTTT
>TRBV2|.|.|TRBJ2-6
CASKRTAGSGANVLTF
TGTGCCAGCAAAAGGACAGCCGGCTCTGGGGCCAACGTCCTGACTTTC
>TRBV7-2|.|few|TRBJ2-7
CASSLVGQGGRSEQYF
TGTGCCAGCAGCTTAGTTGGGCAGGGAGGCCGCAGCGAGCAGTACTTC
>TRBV28|.|.|TRBJ1-4
CASSLAGALGEKLFF
TGTGCCAGCAGTTTGGCGGGGGCGCTGGGTGAAAAACTGTTTTTT
>TRBV25-1|.|.|TRBJ1-2
CASSGQGKGNYGYTF
TGTGCCAGCAGTGGTCAGGGAAAAGGCAACTATGGCTACACCTTC
>TRBV30|.|.|TRBJ2-3
CAWSVGADTQYF
TGTGCCTGGAGTGTAGGGGCAGATACGCAGTATTTT
>TRBV9|.|.|TRBJ2-1
CASSQPPTGEEFF
TGTGCCAGCAGTCAGCCCCCCACGGGAGAGGAGTTCTTC
>TRBV18|.|.|TRBJ1-2
CASSPGDYYGYTF
TGTGCCAGCTCACCCGGGGATTACTATGGCTACACCTTC
>TRBV27|TRBD1|.|TRBJ1-2
CASRPGTGNGYTF
TGTGCCAGCAGACCCGGGACAGGGAATGGCTACACCTTC
>TRBV27|.|.|TRBJ2-1
CASSLRASANSYNEQFF
TGTGCCAGCAGTTTAAGGGCTAGCGCCAACTCCTACAATGAGCAGTTCTTC
>TRBV11-2|TRBD2|.|TRBJ2-3
CASSPLAGNTDTQYF
TGTGCCAGCAGCCCCCTAGCGGGGAACACAGATACGCAGTATTTT
>TRBV9|.|.|TRBJ2-1
CASSVDGIPLNEQFF
TGTGCCAGCAGCGTAGACGGGATTCCGTTAAATGAGCAGTTCTTC
>TRBV6-5|.|.|TRBJ1-2
CASSKLQGAYGYTF
TGTGCCAGCAGTAAACTACAGGGCGCCTATGGCTACACCTTC
>TRBV28|.|.|TRBJ1-5
CASSYYTEYQPQHF
TGTGCCAGCAGTTATTATACAGAATATCAGCCCCAGCATTTT
>TRBV29-1|.|few|TRBJ1-1
CSVGREAFF
TGCAGCGTGGGGAGGGAAGCTTTCTTT
>TRBV30|.|.|TRBJ2-7
CAWSSSGNTEQYF
TGTGCCTGGAGTTCCTCGGGGAATACTGAGCAGTACTTC
>TRBV5-6|TRBD1|.|TRBJ1-1
CASSRYRGRSEAFF
TGTGCCAGCAGCCGGTACAGGGGGCGGTCTGAAGCTTTCTTT
>TRBV5-5|TRBD2|many|TRBJ2-7
CASSRTSGRLGDEQYF
TGTGCCAGCAGCCGGACTAGCGGGAGACTCGGCGACGAGCAGTACTTC
>TRBV9|TRBD1|few|TRBJ1-3
CASSVSGTVGNTIYF
TGTGCCAGCAGCGTCTCCGGGACAGTTGGAAACACCATATATTTT